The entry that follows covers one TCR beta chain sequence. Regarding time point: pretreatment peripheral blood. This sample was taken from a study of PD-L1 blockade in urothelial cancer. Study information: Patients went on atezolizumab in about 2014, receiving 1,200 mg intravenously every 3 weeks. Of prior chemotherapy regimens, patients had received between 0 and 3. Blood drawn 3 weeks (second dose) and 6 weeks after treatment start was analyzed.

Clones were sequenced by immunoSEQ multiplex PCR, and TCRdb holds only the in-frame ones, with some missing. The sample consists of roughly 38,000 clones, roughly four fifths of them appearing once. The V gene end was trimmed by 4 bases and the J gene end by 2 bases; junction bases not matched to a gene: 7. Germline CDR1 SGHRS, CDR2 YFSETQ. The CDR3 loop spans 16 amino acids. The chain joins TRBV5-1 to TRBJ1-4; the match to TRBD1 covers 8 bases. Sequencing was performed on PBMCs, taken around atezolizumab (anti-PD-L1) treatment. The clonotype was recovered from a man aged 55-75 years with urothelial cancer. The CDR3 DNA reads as TGCGCCAGCAGCATCAGGGGGCGCGGGACTAATGAAAAACTGTTTTTT. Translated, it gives CASSIRGRGTNEKLFF.